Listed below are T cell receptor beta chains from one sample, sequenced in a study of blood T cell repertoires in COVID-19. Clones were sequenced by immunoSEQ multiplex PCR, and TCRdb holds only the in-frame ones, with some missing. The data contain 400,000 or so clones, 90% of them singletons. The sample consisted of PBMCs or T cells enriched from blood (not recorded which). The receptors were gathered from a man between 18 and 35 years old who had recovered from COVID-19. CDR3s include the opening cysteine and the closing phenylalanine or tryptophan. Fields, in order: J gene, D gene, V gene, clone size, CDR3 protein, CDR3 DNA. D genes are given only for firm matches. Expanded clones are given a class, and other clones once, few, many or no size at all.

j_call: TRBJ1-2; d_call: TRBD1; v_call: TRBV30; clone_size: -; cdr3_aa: CAWSRDRMNYGYTF; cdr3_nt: TGTGCCTGGAGTAGGGACAGGATGAACTATGGCTACACCTTC
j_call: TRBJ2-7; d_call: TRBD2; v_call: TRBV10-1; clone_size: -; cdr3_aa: CASSETSGAYEQYF; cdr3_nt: TGCGCCAGCAGTGAGACTAGCGGGGCCTACGAGCAGTACTTC
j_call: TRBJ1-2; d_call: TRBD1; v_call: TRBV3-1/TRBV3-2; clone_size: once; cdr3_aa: CASSQEVTGGDGYTF; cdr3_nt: TGTGCCAGCAGCCAAGAGGTTACAGGGGGCGATGGCTACACCTTC
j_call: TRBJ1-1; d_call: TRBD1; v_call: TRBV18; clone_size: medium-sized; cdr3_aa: CASTTGLNTEAFF; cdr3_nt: TGTGCCAGCACGACAGGGTTGAACACTGAAGCTTTCTTT
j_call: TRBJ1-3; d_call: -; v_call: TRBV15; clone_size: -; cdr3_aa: CATSREQSSGNTIYF; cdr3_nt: TGTGCCACCAGCAGAGAACAGAGCTCTGGAAACACCATATATTTT
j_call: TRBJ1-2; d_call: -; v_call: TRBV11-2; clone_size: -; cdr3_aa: CASSLEFGGNYGYTF; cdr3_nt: TGTGCCAGCAGCTTAGAGTTTGGGGGGAACTATGGCTACACCTTC
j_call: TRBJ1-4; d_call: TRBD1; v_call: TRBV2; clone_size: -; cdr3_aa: CASTGQFNEKLFF; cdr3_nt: TGTGCCAGCACGGGACAGTTTAATGAAAAACTGTTTTTT
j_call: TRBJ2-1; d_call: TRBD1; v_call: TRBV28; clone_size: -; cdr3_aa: CASSRRDRAYNEQFF; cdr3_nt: TGTGCCAGCAGTCGGCGGGACAGGGCCTACAATGAGCAGTTCTTC
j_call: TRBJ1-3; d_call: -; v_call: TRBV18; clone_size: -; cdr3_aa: CASSPQPLGGDTIYF; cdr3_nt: TGTGCCAGCTCACCACAACCGCTCGGCGGGGACACCATATATTTT
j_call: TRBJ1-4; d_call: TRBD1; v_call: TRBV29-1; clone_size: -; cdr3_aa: CSVAAGTGREKLFF; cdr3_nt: TGCAGCGTGGCAGCCGGGACAGGACGAGAAAAACTGTTTTTT
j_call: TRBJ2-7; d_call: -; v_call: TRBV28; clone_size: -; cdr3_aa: CASSPFYEQYF; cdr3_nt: TGTGCCAGCAGCCCTTTCTACGAGCAGTACTTC
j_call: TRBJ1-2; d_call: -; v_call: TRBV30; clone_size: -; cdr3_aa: CAWSSTNPAF; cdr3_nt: TGTGCCTGGAGTTCTACTAATCCCGCTTTC
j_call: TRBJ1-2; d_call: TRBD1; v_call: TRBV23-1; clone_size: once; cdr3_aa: CASTIEGPDNRTGPSKGYTF; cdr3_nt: TGCGCCAGCACGATCGAGGGGCCTGACAACCGGACAGGGCCGAGTAAGGGCTACACCTTC
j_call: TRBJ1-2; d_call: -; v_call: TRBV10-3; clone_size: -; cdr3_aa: CAISESSTGGDGYTF; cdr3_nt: TGTGCCATCAGTGAGTCGTCAACGGGAGGCGATGGCTACACCTTC
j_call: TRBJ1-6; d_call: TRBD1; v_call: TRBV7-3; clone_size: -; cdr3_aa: CASSPRGRGLAPLHF; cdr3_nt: TGTGCCAGCAGCCCCCGGGGCAGGGGGCTCGCACCCCTCCACTTT
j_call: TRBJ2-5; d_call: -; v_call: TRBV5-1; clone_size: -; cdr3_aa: CASSLYPWDFEETQYF; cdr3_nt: TGCGCCAGCAGCTTATACCCTTGGGACTTCGAAGAGACCCAGTACTTC
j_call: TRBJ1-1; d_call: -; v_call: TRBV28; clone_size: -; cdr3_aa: CASSFEGLNTEAFF; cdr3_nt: TGTGCCAGCAGTTTCGAGGGCTTGAACACTGAAGCTTTCTTT
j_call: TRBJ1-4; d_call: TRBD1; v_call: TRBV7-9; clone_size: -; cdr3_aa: CASSLDRGRYEKLFF; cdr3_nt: TGTGCCAGCAGCTTGGACAGGGGGCGGTATGAAAAACTGTTTTTT
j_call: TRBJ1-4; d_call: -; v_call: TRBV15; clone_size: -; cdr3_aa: CATSRVKPEKLFF; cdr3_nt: TGTGCCACCAGCAGAGTTAAGCCGGAGAAACTGTTTTTT
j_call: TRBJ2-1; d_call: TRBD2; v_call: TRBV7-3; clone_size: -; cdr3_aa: CASSLETSGTGKFF; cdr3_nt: TGTGCCAGCAGCTTGGAAACTAGCGGGACCGGAAAGTTCTTC
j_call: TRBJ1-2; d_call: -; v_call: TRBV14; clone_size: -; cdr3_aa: CASSLDTNYGYTF; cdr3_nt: TGTGCCAGCAGCCTTGACACCAACTATGGCTACACCTTC
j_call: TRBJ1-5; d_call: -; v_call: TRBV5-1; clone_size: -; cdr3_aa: CASSLEGIGGNQPQHF; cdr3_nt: TGCGCCAGCAGCTTGGAAGGGATAGGGGGCAATCAGCCCCAGCATTTT
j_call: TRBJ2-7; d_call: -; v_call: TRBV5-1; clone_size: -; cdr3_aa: CASSFQGLTYEQYF; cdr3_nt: TGCGCCAGCAGCTTTCAGGGCTTAACCTACGAGCAGTACTTC
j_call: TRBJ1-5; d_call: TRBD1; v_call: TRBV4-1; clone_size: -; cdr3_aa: CASSQPGWGQPYKHF; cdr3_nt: TGCGCCAGCAGCCAACCCGGGTGGGGACAGCCTTATAAGCATTTT
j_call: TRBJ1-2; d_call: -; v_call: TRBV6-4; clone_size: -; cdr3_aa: CASSDSNGGGYTF; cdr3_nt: TGTGCCAGCAGTGACTCGAATGGTGGCGGCTACACCTTC
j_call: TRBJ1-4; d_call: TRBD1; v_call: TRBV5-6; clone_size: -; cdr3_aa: CASSRTGEAEKLFF; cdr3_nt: TGTGCCAGCAGCAGAACAGGGGAAGCTGAAAAACTGTTTTTT
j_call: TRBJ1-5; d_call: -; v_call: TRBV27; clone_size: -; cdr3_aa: CASSLYQSNQPQHF; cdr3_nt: TGTGCCAGCAGTTTATACCAGAGCAATCAGCCCCAGCATTTT